The clone carrying this TCR beta chain was found many times. Its antigen remains unknown. The CDR3 extends 3 residues past the end of the read, so its final part is completed from the germline J gene. This sample is part of a study of T cell clonality in common variable immunodeficiency. Germline V CDR1 and CDR2: SGHRS, YFSETQ. The CDR3 spans 16 residues. Heparinized whole blood, about 4.5 to 8.5 ml, came from each donor. Method: immunoSEQ multiplex PCR; TCRdb's copy keeps in-frame clones and lacks some. The data show tens of thousands of clones, with none appearing a single time. Study-wide results and caveats: Reportedly, TCR beta sequences from common variable immunodeficiency showed fewer deletions and N-nucleotide insertions. CVID subjects showed higher TCRbeta clonality than healthy controls.

The sequenced material came from peripheral blood mononuclear cells. This chain joins TRBV5-1 and TRBJ1-4; TRBD1 aligns across 9 bases. The receptor comes from a person between 18 and 75 years old in good health. CDR3 region: CASSNTQGAQNSPLFF. The sequenced part of the CDR3 DNA is TGCGCCAGCAGCAACACACAGGGGGCGCAGAATTCACCA.